This T cell receptor (beta chain) was recovered during a study of OX40 agonist ivuxolimab in advanced cancers. Study-level results: Partial responders at 0.1-3.0 mg/kg had among the lowest clonal expansion. Expanded clones belonging to CD8+ T cells outnumbered, on average, those of CD4+.

Regarding this clone: Its antigen remains unknown.

Excluded were patients having autoimmune disease history or systemic immunosuppression. Profiling relied on immunoSEQ multiplex PCR, and the TCRdb table lists in-frame clones only, not all of them. This sample has about 46,000 clones, with 88% found just once. The germline V and J ends were trimmed by 4 bases and 2 bases, with 6 bases remaining between them. Per the germline V gene, CDR1 is SEHNR and CDR2 is FQNEAQ (reference sequence). The CDR3 covers 12 residues. The sequenced sample was CD4+ or CD8+ T cells sorted from blood, obtained in a trial of the OX40 agonist ivuxolimab. This TCR came from an adult with an advanced solid tumor such as melanoma, head and neck, liver or kidney cancer. The chain combines TRBV7-9 with TRBJ2-7; unclear D gene. The CDR3 reads CASSSRPYEQYF. The CDR3 DNA reads as TGTGCCAGCAGCTCCCGACCCTACGAGCAGTACTTC.